One T cell receptor beta chain is described in this entry. This entry is derived from a study of blood T cell repertoires in COVID-19. Study details: Samples of COVID-19 (acute and convalescent) were obtained from the United States, Italy and Spain. T cells, B-cell-depleted T cells, or PBMCs provided the cDNA or gDNA that served as material.

Assignment of participants to cohorts was predicated upon participant-reported clinical history. Method: immunoSEQ multiplex PCR; TCRdb's copy keeps in-frame clones and lacks some. The sample carries about 200,000 clones, approximately 73% recorded once. The CDR3 consists of 15 residues. The germline gives CDR1 LNHDA, CDR2 SQIVND (reference sequence). Trimming cost V 1 base and J 6 bases, with 14 bases left between them. This TCR came from a woman between 50 and 59 years old with acute COVID-19. The chain uses TRBV19 and TRBJ2-3; tentatively, D is TRBD1 (6 bases). Sequencing used PBMCs or T cells enriched from blood (not recorded which). The CDR3 loop reads CASSIVVGATDTQYF. CDR3 nucleotides: TGTGCCAGTAGTATAGTGGTGGGGGCAACGGATACGCAGTATTTT.